This entry concerns a single T cell receptor (beta chain). This entry comes from a study of cytomegalovirus exposure and HLA in healthy donors. PCR primers comprised 60 Vbeta and 13 Jbeta primers. Assay: immunoSEQ multiplex PCR; the TCRdb copy retains only in-frame clones and omits some. The table lists under 70,000 clones, 77% of them singletons. Trimming cost V 0 bases and J 2 bases, with 10 bases left between them. The CDR3 is 15 amino acids. CDR1 is SGHRS, CDR2 YFSETQ, per germline. Specimen: PBMCs. The chain carries TRBV5-1 and TRBJ2-3; D uncertain. The clonotype originates from a male donor in good health and CMV-seropositive. As DNA, the CDR3 is TGCGCCAGCAGCTTGGCAGGAAGGTACACAGATACGCAGTATTTT. Translating gives CASSLAGRYTDTQYF. Full variable domain (remainder filled in from reference TRBV5-1 and TRBJ2-3): KAGVTQTPRYLIKTRGQQVTLSCSPISGHRSVSWYQQTPGQGLQFLFEYFSETQRNKGNFPGRFSGRQFSNSRSEMNVSTLELGDSALYLCASSLAGRYTDTQYFGPGTRLTVL.